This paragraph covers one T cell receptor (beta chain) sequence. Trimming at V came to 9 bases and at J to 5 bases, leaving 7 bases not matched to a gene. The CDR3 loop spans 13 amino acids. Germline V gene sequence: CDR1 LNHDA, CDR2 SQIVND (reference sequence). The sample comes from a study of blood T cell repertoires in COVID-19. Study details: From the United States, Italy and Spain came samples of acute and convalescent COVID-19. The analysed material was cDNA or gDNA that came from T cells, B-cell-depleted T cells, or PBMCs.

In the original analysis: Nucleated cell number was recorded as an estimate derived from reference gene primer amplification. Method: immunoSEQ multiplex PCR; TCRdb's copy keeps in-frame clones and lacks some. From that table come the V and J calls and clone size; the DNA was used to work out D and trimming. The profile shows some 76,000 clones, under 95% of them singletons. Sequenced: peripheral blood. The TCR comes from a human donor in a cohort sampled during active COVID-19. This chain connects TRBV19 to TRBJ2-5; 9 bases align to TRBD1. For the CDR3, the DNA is TGTGCCAGCCGGGACAGGGTATTCGAGACCCAGTACTTC. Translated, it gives CASRDRVFETQYF.